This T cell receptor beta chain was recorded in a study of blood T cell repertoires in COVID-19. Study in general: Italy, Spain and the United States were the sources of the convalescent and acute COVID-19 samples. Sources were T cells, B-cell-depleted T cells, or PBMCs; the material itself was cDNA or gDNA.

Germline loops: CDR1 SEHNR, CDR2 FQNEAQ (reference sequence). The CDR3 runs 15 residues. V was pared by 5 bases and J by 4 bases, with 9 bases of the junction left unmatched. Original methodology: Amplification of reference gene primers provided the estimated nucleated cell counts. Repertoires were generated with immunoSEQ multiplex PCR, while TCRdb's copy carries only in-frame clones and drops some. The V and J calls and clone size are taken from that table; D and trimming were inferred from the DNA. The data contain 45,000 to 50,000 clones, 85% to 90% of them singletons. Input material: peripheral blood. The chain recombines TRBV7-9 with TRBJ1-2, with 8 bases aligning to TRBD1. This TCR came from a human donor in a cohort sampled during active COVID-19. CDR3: CASSLRQGQIYGYTF. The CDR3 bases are TGTGCCAGCAGCCTAAGACAGGGGCAGATCTATGGCTACACCTTC.